Presented here are 17 T cell receptor beta chains from one specimen sequenced in a study of T cell responses to AZD1222 COVID-19 vaccine. TCRdb keeps only in-frame clones here, not all; method: immunoSEQ multiplex PCR. The sample records roughly 190,000 clones, approximately 89% being singletons. The specimen was peripheral blood, collected 28 days after the second AZD1222 dose. Receptor source: an adult who received the AZD1222 COVID-19 vaccine.

This chain connects TRBV7-2 to TRBJ2-3; TRBD2 matches at 12 bases. Germline values: CDR1 SGHTA, CDR2 FQGNSA. V shed 5 bases, J shed 5 bases, and the junction held 5 bases outside the gene matches. The CDR3 consists of 15 residues. CDR3 nucleotide sequence: TGTGCCAGCAGCCCGCCGACTAGCGGGAGAGATACGCAGTATTTT. Amino acids: CASSPPTSGRDTQYF.

This chain connects TRBV10-3 to TRBJ2-3; D might be TRBD2 (6 bases). The CDR3 is 16 amino acids. Germline CDR1 reads ENHRY; CDR2 reads SYGVKD. V gave up 2 bases and J gave up 1 base, with 13 bases separating them. The CDR3 bases are TGTGCCATCAGTGAGATGCGGGGCCGGGGCACAGATACGCAGTATTTT. Translating it yields CAISEMRGRGTDTQYF.

The chain links TRBV18 to TRBJ2-1; perhaps TRBD1 as D (6 bases). From germline, CDR1 is KGHSH and CDR2 LQKENI. Trimming shortened V by 2 bases and J by 12 bases, and 11 bases separated the two germline ends. The CDR3 is 12 amino acids. CDR3 sequence (DNA): TGTGCCAGCTCACCAAGGGGGTTGGGGCAGTTCTTC. It is translated as CASSPRGLGQFF.

The CDR3 bases are TGTGCCAGCAGCCCCCGGGGTCGTAGCGGGAGGGCCGCCCCAGATACGCAGTATTTT. The encoded protein is CASSPRGRSGRAAPDTQYF. The chain uses TRBV21-1 and TRBJ2-3; the table's D call of TRBD2 was not tested on the DNA. TRBV21-1 counts as a pseudogene. The CDR3 consists of 19 residues.

The V call is TRBV28, the J call TRBJ2-1; 7 nucleotides align to TRBD2. After removal of 3 bases from V and 4 bases from J, the junction contained 6 bases not matched to a gene. Germline-derived CDR1 and CDR2 are MDHEN and SYDVKM. The length of the CDR3 is 15 residues. Written as DNA, the CDR3 is TGTGCCAGCAGTTTCGATAGCGGGCTTTACAATGAGCAGTTCTTC. Translating gives CASSFDSGLYNEQFF.

This chain connects TRBV30 to TRBJ1-3, with 8 bases aligning to TRBD1. The V gene end was trimmed by 2 bases and the J gene end by 6 bases; junction bases not matched to a gene: 6. The CDR3 runs to 14 residues. The germline CDR1 and CDR2 sequences are GTSNPN and SVGIG (reference sequence). The CDR3 reads CAWSSGTGSNTIYF. The CDR3 bases are TGTGCCTGGAGTTCCGGGACAGGCTCAAACACCATATATTTT.

The J gene is TRBJ1-5, the V gene TRBV28, with TRBD1 matching 8 bases. CDR1 is MDHEN, CDR2 SYDVKM, per germline. With 4 bases clipped from V and 4 bases from J, the junction kept 12 bases outside the gene matches. This CDR3 has 17 residues. In nucleotides, the CDR3 is TGTGCCAGCAGTTCGACAGGGGCGGGGAAATATAATCAGCCCCAGCATTTT. Encoded protein: CASSSTGAGKYNQPQHF.

The CDR3 bases are TGTGCCTGGAGTGAAGGGCAGAGCTCCTACAATGAGCAGTTCTTC. Translation: CAWSEGQSSYNEQFF. The rearrangement uses TRBV30 and TRBJ2-1, with D uncertain. V dropped 1 base and J dropped 0 bases, with 10 bases sitting between them. Germline CDR1 reads GTSNPN; CDR2 reads SVGIG (reference sequence). CDR3 length equals 15 residues.

The V and J genes are TRBV28 and TRBJ1-1; 8 bases agree with TRBD1. Germline CDR1 reads MDHEN; CDR2 reads SYDVKM. The CDR3 has 14 residues. V was pared by 5 bases and J by 5 bases, with 7 bases of the junction left unmatched. The CDR3 DNA sequence: TGTGCCAGCAGTCTACAGGGGGGGTGGACTGAAGCTTTCTTT. The encoded protein is CASSLQGGWTEAFF.

The chain recombines TRBV6-5 with TRBJ1-4; D may be TRBD1 (6 bases). The CDR3 is made up of 14 amino acids. Trimming stripped 7 bases from V and 0 bases from J, with 9 bases between. Germline V gives CDR1 MNHEY, CDR2 SVGAGI. The CDR3 DNA reads TGTGCCAGCAAAAGGGGGGCAACTAATGAAAAACTGTTTTTT. It encodes CASKRGATNEKLFF.

The V gene is TRBV28, the J gene TRBJ2-5, with a weak D call TRBD1 (5 bases). Germline loops: CDR1 MDHEN, CDR2 SYDVKM. The CDR3 extends over 15 amino acids. The germline V and J ends were trimmed by 5 bases and 5 bases, with 18 bases remaining between them. Here the CDR3 DNA reads TGTGCCAGCAGTAACCGGGCCCATAAGGGGGAGACCCAGTACTTC. Protein: CASSNRAHKGETQYF.

V is TRBV10-1 and J is TRBJ2-5; no reliable D call. The CDR3 has 13 amino acids. V was cut by 0 bases and J by 5 bases, with 7 bases left in between. Germline-derived CDR1 and CDR2 are WNHNN and SYGVQD (reference sequence). The CDR3 sequence is CASSESLRETQYF. DNA of the CDR3: TGCGCCAGCAGTGAGTCTTTAAGGGAGACCCAGTACTTC.

The CDR3: CASRQNRYSTDTQYF. The CDR3 nucleotides read TGTGCCAGTAGGCAGAATCGGTACTCCACAGATACGCAGTATTTT. This rearrangement joins TRBV19 to TRBJ2-3, with D unclear. Trimming took 6 bases from V and 2 from J, leaving 15 bases between them. The germline CDR1 and CDR2 sequences are LNHDA and SQIVND (reference sequence). The CDR3 contains 15 residues.

The gene calls are TRBV7-9 and TRBJ1-2, with unresolved D. The CDR3 has 14 residues. The germline gives CDR1 SEHNR, CDR2 FQNEAQ (reference sequence). V lost 0 bases and J 8 bases, leaving 13 bases between the germline ends. The CDR3 here is CASSLAGPAGGYTF. DNA of the CDR3: TGTGCCAGCAGCTTAGCAGGCCCGGCGGGCGGCTACACCTTC. Full variable domain (missing parts from reference TRBV7-9 and TRBJ1-2): DTGVSQNPRHKITKRGQNVTFRCDPISEHNRLYWYRQTLGQGPEFLTYFQNEAQLEKSRLLSDRFSAERPKGSFSTLEIQRTEQGDSAMYLCASSLAGPAGGYTFGSGTRLTVV.

V usage is TRBV5-6 and J usage is TRBJ2-1; TRBD1 matches 9 bases. The CDR3 totals 12 residues. V dropped 5 bases and J dropped 8; count of bases not matched to a gene: 2. Germline-derived CDR1 and CDR2 are SGHDT and YYEEEE. The CDR3 sequence is CASRDRGHEQFF. CDR3 sequence (DNA): TGTGCCAGCAGGGACAGGGGCCATGAGCAGTTCTTC.

The chain is built from TRBV3-1 (or the pseudogene TRBV3-2) and TRBJ2-1, with 10 bases aligning to TRBD2. Trimming removed 4 bases from V and 10 bases from J; junction bases left unmatched: 7. The CDR3 sequence is 14 residues long. Germline CDR1 reads LGHDT; CDR2 reads YNNKEL (reference sequence). CDR3 coding DNA: TGTGCCAGCAGCCGAAGGACGGGACTAGCGGAGCAGTTCTTC. This encodes CASSRRTGLAEQFF.

The chain uses TRBV27 and TRBJ2-7; D gene uncertain. Trimming cost V 5 bases and J 2 bases, with 13 bases left between them. CDR3 size: 14 residues. CDR1 is MNHEY, CDR2 SMNVEV, per germline (reference sequence). This chain's CDR3 is CASSTWTGPYEQYF. The CDR3 region has the DNA TGTGCCAGCAGTACCTGGACGGGCCCCTACGAGCAGTACTTC.